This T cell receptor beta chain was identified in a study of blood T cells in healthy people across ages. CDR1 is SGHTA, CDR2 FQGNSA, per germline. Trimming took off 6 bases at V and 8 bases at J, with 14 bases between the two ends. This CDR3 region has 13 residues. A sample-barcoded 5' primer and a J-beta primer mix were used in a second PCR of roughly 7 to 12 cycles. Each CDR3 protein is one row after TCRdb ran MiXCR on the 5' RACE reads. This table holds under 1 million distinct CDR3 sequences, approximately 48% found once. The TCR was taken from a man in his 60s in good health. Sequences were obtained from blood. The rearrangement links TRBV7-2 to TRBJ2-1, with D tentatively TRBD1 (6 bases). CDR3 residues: CASRKQGTYEQFF. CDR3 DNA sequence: TGTGCCAGCAGAAAACAGGGAACCTATGAGCAGTTCTTC.